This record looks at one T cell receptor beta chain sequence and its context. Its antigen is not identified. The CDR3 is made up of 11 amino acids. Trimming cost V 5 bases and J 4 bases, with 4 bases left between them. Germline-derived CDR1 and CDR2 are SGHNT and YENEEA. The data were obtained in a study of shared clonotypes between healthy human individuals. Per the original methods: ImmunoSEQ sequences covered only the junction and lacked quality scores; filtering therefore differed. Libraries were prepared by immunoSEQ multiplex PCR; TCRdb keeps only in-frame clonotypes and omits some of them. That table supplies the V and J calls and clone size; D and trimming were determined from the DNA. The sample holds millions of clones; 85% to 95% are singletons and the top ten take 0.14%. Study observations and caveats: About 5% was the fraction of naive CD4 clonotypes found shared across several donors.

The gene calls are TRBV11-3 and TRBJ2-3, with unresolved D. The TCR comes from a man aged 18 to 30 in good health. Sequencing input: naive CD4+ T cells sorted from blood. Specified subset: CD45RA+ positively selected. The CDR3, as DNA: TGTGCCAGCAGCAATTCAGATACGCAGTATTTT. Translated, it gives CASSNSDTQYF.